This entry features one TCR beta chain sequence. Antigen: not known. The sample originates from a study of cytomegalovirus exposure and HLA in healthy donors. Turning to the study itself: An earlier analysis found 100 million or so unique TCR beta sequences from about 190 million T cells. Of a few hundred genotyped donors, 81% clustered with self-reported Caucasian donors.

All donors participated as healthy donors of bone marrow. PCR primers comprised 60 Vbeta and 13 Jbeta primers. The protocol was immunoSEQ multiplex PCR, while the TCRdb copy is restricted to in-frame clones and leaves out a portion. Of 150,000 to 200,000 clones in the sample, approximately 65% were seen once. J gave up 0 bases and V 5 bases, and 6 bases lay outside the gene matches. CDR3 length equals 16 residues. Germline V lookup: CDR1 MDHEN, CDR2 SYDVKM. Findings and limits, study-wide: Sequencing likely caused a cluster of highly shared sequence variants.

The V gene is TRBV28, the J gene TRBJ1-3; the match to TRBD1 covers 8 bases. The receptor comes from a man aged 35 to 55 in good health and CMV-seronegative. Sample: PBMCs. The chain's CDR3 is CASSGTGGPSGNTIYF. In nucleotides, the CDR3 is TGTGCCAGCAGTGGTACAGGGGGTCCCTCTGGAAACACCATATATTTT.